Listed below are T cell receptor beta chains from one sample, sequenced in a study of blood T cell repertoires in COVID-19. TCRdb's table, derived via immunoSEQ multiplex PCR, lists solely in-frame clones and lacks some. The sample lists fewer than 200,000 clones, around 88% seen once, with 3.5% to 4% in the top ten. Specimen: PBMCs or T cells enriched from blood (not recorded which). The receptors shown here come from a woman in her 50s in a cohort exposed to, infected with or recovered from COVID-19 (not recorded which). Each CDR3 is given with its conserved first and last residue. A D gene is named only where the DNA matches it firmly. Clone size is shown for a subset of rows, as once, few, many or a class of expanded clone.

v_call	clone_size	j_call	d_call	cdr3_aa	cdr3_nt
TRBV3-1/TRBV3-2	NA	TRBJ2-5	NA	CASSQGGVETQYF	TGTGCCAGCAGCCAAGGGGGGGTAGAGACCCAGTACTTC
TRBV7-9	NA	TRBJ1-1	NA	CASSLLGARTEAFF	TGTGCCAGCAGCTTATTGGGGGCAAGGACTGAAGCTTTCTTT
TRBV5-1	NA	TRBJ2-1	NA	CASSLKGESGNEQFF	TGCGCCAGCAGCTTGAAGGGGGAGTCCGGCAATGAGCAGTTCTTC
TRBV11-3	few	TRBJ2-7	NA	CASSPSGMPSGEQYF	TGTGCCAGCAGCCCCTCCGGGATGCCGTCCGGCGAGCAGTACTTC
TRBV5-1	once	TRBJ2-5	NA	CASSVGGRSETQYF	TGCGCCAGCAGCGTTGGGGGCAGGTCCGAGACCCAGTACTTC
TRBV29-1	NA	TRBJ1-3	NA	CSVSQADAGNTIYF	TGCAGCGTCAGTCAGGCAGACGCTGGAAACACCATATATTTT
TRBV5-4	NA	TRBJ1-4	NA	CASSAKGGEKLFF	TGTGCCAGCAGCGCCAAGGGAGGTGAAAAACTGTTTTTT
TRBV3-1/TRBV3-2	once	TRBJ1-1	NA	CASSQVSRNTEAFF	TGTGCCAGCAGCCAAGTGAGCCGGAACACTGAAGCTTTCTTT
TRBV29-1	NA	TRBJ2-5	TRBD2	CSVDPLAGGKETQYF	TGCAGCGTTGACCCTCTAGCGGGAGGGAAAGAGACCCAGTACTTC
TRBV5-1	NA	TRBJ2-5	TRBD1	CASSLEGQIQETQYF	TGCGCCAGCAGCTTGGAGGGACAGATTCAAGAGACCCAGTACTTC
TRBV7-9	NA	TRBJ2-3	NA	CASSATASTDTQYF	TGTGCCAGCAGCGCTACAGCTTCCACAGATACGCAGTATTTT
TRBV10-1	NA	TRBJ2-1	NA	CASSGTKLGDNEQFF	TGCGCCAGCAGTGGAACAAAGCTAGGGGACAATGAGCAGTTCTTC
TRBV7-9	few	TRBJ2-3	TRBD1	CASSLAMTGSDTQYF	TGTGCCAGCAGCTTAGCAATGACAGGGTCAGATACGCAGTATTTT
TRBV9	NA	TRBJ2-2	NA	CASSVALLNRANTGELFF	TGTGCCAGCAGCGTAGCTCTGTTGAACAGGGCGAACACCGGGGAGCTGTTTTTT
TRBV2	NA	TRBJ1-6	TRBD1	CASGGQGPRSYNSPLHF	TGTGCCAGCGGGGGACAGGGGCCCCGCTCCTATAATTCACCCCTCCACTTT
TRBV14	NA	TRBJ2-3	NA	CASSLAGGRGTDTQYF	TGTGCCAGCAGCCTGGCTGGGGGCCGGGGCACAGATACGCAGTATTTT
TRBV5-1	NA	TRBJ2-2	NA	CASSMGGTEDTGELFF	TGCGCCAGCAGCATGGGCGGGACAGAAGACACCGGGGAGCTGTTTTTT
TRBV5-1	NA	TRBJ1-4	TRBD1	CASRQGQGNEKLFF	TGCGCCAGCAGGCAGGGACAGGGGAATGAAAAACTGTTTTTT
TRBV28	once	TRBJ1-2	NA	CASSLRVRGSFGYTF	TGTGCCAGCAGTCTTCGAGTGCGGGGAAGCTTCGGCTACACCTTC
TRBV9	few	TRBJ1-1	NA	CASSPNRVGAEAFF	TGTGCCAGCAGCCCCAACAGGGTCGGCGCTGAAGCTTTCTTT
TRBV30	NA	TRBJ1-3	TRBD1	CAWSKDRDFGNTIYF	TGTGCCTGGTCCAAGGACAGGGATTTTGGAAACACCATATATTTT
TRBV5-1	NA	TRBJ2-3	TRBD1	CASSWTGGVTDTQYF	TGCGCCAGCAGCTGGACAGGGGGGGTCACAGATACGCAGTATTTT
TRBV5-6	NA	TRBJ2-7	TRBD1	CASSLLGQGNYEQYF	TGTGCCAGCAGCTTGTTGGGACAGGGGAACTACGAGCAGTACTTC
TRBV6-2/TRBV6-3	once	TRBJ2-3	TRBD2	CASSYFNLAGGSSTDTQYF	TGTGCCAGCAGTTACTTTAACCTAGCGGGGGGTTCTAGCACAGATACGCAGTATTTT
TRBV30	NA	TRBJ1-2	TRBD1	CAWSTGDSSNYGYTF	TGTGCCTGGAGTACCGGGGACAGCAGTAACTATGGCTACACCTTC
TRBV5-1	NA	TRBJ2-3	NA	CASSQGLQDTQYF	TGCGCCAGCAGCCAGGGACTGCAAGATACGCAGTATTTT
TRBV24-1	NA	TRBJ1-1	TRBD1	CATSASDRGALSTEAFF	TGTGCCACCAGTGCCTCGGACAGGGGGGCTTTGAGTACTGAAGCTTTCTTT
TRBV10-3	NA	TRBJ2-1	TRBD2	CAISESGTSDYNEQFF	TGTGCCATCAGTGAGTCCGGGACTAGCGACTACAATGAGCAGTTCTTC
TRBV5-5	NA	TRBJ2-7	TRBD2	CASSLGLAESYEQYF	TGTGCCAGCAGCTTGGGTCTAGCGGAGTCCTACGAGCAGTACTTC
TRBV12-5	NA	TRBJ2-7	NA	CASGSVGGHTLIGSYEQYF	TGTGCTAGTGGTTCCGTCGGCGGTCATACTTTAATCGGCTCCTACGAGCAGTACTTC
TRBV28	NA	TRBJ2-7	NA	CASSPVPSYEQYF	TGTGCCAGCAGTCCAGTGCCTTCCTACGAGCAGTACTTC
TRBV24-1	NA	TRBJ2-5	NA	CATSDTYEETQYF	TGTGCCACCAGTGATACCTATGAAGAGACCCAGTACTTC
TRBV18	NA	TRBJ2-1	NA	CASSPRSSDNEQFF	TGTGCCAGCTCACCACGGAGTAGCGACAATGAGCAGTTCTTC
TRBV4-2	NA	TRBJ1-3	NA	CASSQRGLENTIYF	TGTGCCAGCAGCCAGAGGGGGTTGGAAAACACCATATATTTT
TRBV12-3/TRBV12-4	once	TRBJ2-3	NA	CASSLVLNTQYF	TGTGCCAGCAGTTTAGTACTGAATACGCAGTATTTT
TRBV25-1	NA	TRBJ2-2	NA	CASSEAGTGELFF	TGTGCCAGCAGTGAGGCGGGGACCGGGGAGCTGTTTTTT
TRBV4-1	NA	TRBJ1-3	TRBD1	CASSPRGTAGNTIYF	TGCGCCAGCAGCCCCCGCGGGACAGCTGGAAACACCATATATTTT
TRBV19	few	TRBJ2-3	TRBD2	CASSTIAGGTDTQYF	TGTGCCAGTAGTACTATAGCGGGGGGGACAGATACGCAGTATTTT
TRBV28	once	TRBJ2-3	TRBD1	CASSTQGSWSTDTQYF	TGTGCCAGCAGCACACAGGGGTCGTGGAGCACAGATACGCAGTATTTT
TRBV7-8	once	TRBJ1-2	TRBD1	CASSWGQQYGYTF	TGTGCCAGCAGCTGGGGACAGCAATATGGCTACACCTTC
TRBV9	NA	TRBJ2-7	TRBD1	CASSVGGQSSYEQYF	TGTGCCAGCAGCGTAGGGGGACAGAGTTCCTACGAGCAGTACTTC
TRBV19	NA	TRBJ2-7	NA	CASSMSTGFYEQYF	TGTGCCAGTAGTATGTCGACTGGATTCTACGAGCAGTACTTC
TRBV29-1	NA	TRBJ2-7	NA	CSVEVVQEGQTPYEQYF	TGCAGCGTTGAAGTTGTTCAGGAAGGACAGACCCCCTACGAGCAGTACTTC
TRBV4-3	NA	TRBJ1-1	NA	CASSQVSGGGTEAFF	TGCGCCAGCAGCCAAGTTTCGGGGGGGGGAACTGAAGCTTTCTTT
TRBV29-1	NA	TRBJ1-1	NA	CSVLTANTEAFF	TGCAGCGTTCTGACAGCGAACACTGAAGCTTTCTTT